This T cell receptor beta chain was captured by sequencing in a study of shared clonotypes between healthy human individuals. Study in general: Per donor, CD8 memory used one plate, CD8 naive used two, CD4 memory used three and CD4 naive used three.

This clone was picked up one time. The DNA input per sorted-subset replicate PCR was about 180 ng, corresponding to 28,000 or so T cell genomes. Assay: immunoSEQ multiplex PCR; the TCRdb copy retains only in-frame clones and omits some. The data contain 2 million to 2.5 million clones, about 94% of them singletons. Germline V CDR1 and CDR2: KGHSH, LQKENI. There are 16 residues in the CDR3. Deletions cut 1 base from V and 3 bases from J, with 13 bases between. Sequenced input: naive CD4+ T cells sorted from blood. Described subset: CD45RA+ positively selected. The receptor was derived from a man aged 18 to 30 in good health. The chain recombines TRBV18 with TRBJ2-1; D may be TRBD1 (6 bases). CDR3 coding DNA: TGTGCCAGCTCACCACTCGGACAGCCTTTCTACAATGAGCAGTTCTTC. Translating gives CASSPLGQPFYNEQFF. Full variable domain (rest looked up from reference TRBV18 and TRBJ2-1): NAGVMQNPRHLVRRRGQEARLRCSPMKGHSHVYWYRQLPEEGLKFMVYLQKENIIDESGMPKERFSAEFPKEGPSILRIQQVVRGDSAAYFCASSPLGQPFYNEQFFGPGTRLTVL.